Listed below are T cell receptor beta chains from one sample, sequenced in a study of T-cell memory formation after mild COVID-19. MiXCR, applied by TCRdb to the 5' RACE reads, yields one record per CDR3 protein. The data show fewer than 90,000 distinct CDR3 sequences, approximately 15% seen once. The sample was PBMCs or a T cell subset sorted from them (not recorded which). The receptors shown here come from an adult woman who had mild COVID-19 (a few samples of this study predate the infection). Cell type and time point are not known. Both conserved end residues are part of each CDR3. The order of the fields is J gene, D gene, V gene, clone size, CDR3 protein, CDR3 DNA. A D gene is named only where the DNA matches it firmly. The size field is filled for only some rows; it gives once, few, many or a size class.

J gene: TRBJ1-1
D gene: TRBD1
V gene: TRBV18
clone size: .
CDR3 protein: CASSPGQSPTEAFF
CDR3 DNA: TGTGCCAGCTCACCGGGACAGTCACCCACTGAAGCTTTCTTT

J gene: TRBJ2-7
D gene: TRBD2
V gene: TRBV19
clone size: .
CDR3 protein: CASSGTSGLYEQYF
CDR3 DNA: TGTGCCAGTAGTGGGACTAGCGGTCTCTACGAGCAGTACTTC

J gene: TRBJ2-1
D gene: .
V gene: TRBV27
clone size: few
CDR3 protein: CASRSGIYNEQFF
CDR3 DNA: TGTGCCAGTCGGTCAGGGATCTACAATGAGCAGTTCTTC

J gene: TRBJ2-1
D gene: TRBD2
V gene: TRBV4-3
clone size: .
CDR3 protein: CASSRGVSGSDEQFF
CDR3 DNA: TGCGCCAGCAGCCGCGGGGTCAGCGGGAGCGATGAGCAGTTCTTC

J gene: TRBJ2-1
D gene: .
V gene: TRBV5-1
clone size: .
CDR3 protein: CASSLQTAEQFF
CDR3 DNA: TGCGCCAGCAGCCTCCAGACGGCTGAGCAGTTCTTC

J gene: TRBJ2-5
D gene: TRBD2
V gene: TRBV30
clone size: few
CDR3 protein: CAWSLPGLAAVETQYF
CDR3 DNA: TGTGCCTGGAGTCTCCCGGGACTAGCGGCAGTGGAGACCCAGTACTTC

J gene: TRBJ1-1
D gene: TRBD1
V gene: TRBV4-1
clone size: .
CDR3 protein: CASSQDGTGNTEAFF
CDR3 DNA: TGCGCCAGCAGCCAAGACGGGACAGGTAACACTGAAGCTTTCTTT

J gene: TRBJ2-2
D gene: .
V gene: TRBV6-1
clone size: few
CDR3 protein: CASSEALAGIELFF
CDR3 DNA: TGTGCCAGCAGTGAAGCCTTGGCAGGGATCGAGCTGTTTTTT

J gene: TRBJ2-2
D gene: TRBD1
V gene: TRBV5-1
clone size: .
CDR3 protein: CASSLEQGGTGELFF
CDR3 DNA: TGCGCCAGCAGCTTGGAACAGGGGGGCACCGGGGAGCTGTTTTTT

J gene: TRBJ2-7
D gene: .
V gene: TRBV23-1
clone size: few
CDR3 protein: CASSQSPEPNRTAGSYEQYF
CDR3 DNA: TGCGCCAGCAGTCAATCCCCTGAGCCAAACCGGACAGCCGGTTCGTACGAGCAGTACTTC

J gene: TRBJ2-2
D gene: TRBD1
V gene: TRBV19
clone size: .
CDR3 protein: CATTQEPDRDEELFF
CDR3 DNA: TGTGCCACAACACAAGAACCAGACAGGGACGAGGAGCTGTTTTTT

J gene: TRBJ2-7
D gene: .
V gene: TRBV4-1
clone size: .
CDR3 protein: CASRDITDYEQYF
CDR3 DNA: TGCGCCAGCCGGGACATTACAGACTACGAGCAGTACTTC